The text below deals with one T cell receptor (beta chain). The sample belongs to a study of blood T cell repertoires in COVID-19. Looking at the study overall: T cells, B-cell-depleted T cells, or PBMCs provided the cDNA or gDNA that served as material.

Grouping used clinical history reported by participants in a survey and questionnaire. The ends were cut back, 3 bases at V and 5 bases at J, with 14 bases in the middle. The CDR3 loop spans 15 amino acids. Germline CDR1 SGHTA, CDR2 FQGNSA. The protocol was immunoSEQ multiplex PCR, while the TCRdb copy is restricted to in-frame clones and leaves out a portion. The sample has around 250,000 clones; around 88% are singletons. This clonotype originated in a woman in her thirties or forties with acute COVID-19. Sequenced material: PBMCs or T cells enriched from blood (not recorded which). The J gene is TRBJ2-4, the V gene TRBV7-2, with a possible D match to TRBD1 (6 bases). DNA for the CDR3: TGTGCCAGCAGCTTCCCCCACAGGGACCAAAACATTCAGTACTTC. This codes for CASSFPHRDQNIQYF.